These T cell receptor beta chains were read from a single sample in a study of T cell changes during pregnancy in multiple sclerosis. Profiled with immunoSEQ multiplex PCR; TCRdb holds only in-frame clones, not every one. This sample has 50,000 to 65,000 clones, with about 91% found just once. The source was peripheral blood, collected after pregnancy. The receptors derive from a female donor with multiple sclerosis, enrolled in a pregnancy study. Both conserved end residues are part of each CDR3. Each record gives: CDR3 length, D gene, V gene, J gene, clone size, CDR3 DNA, CDR3 protein. A D gene is named only where the DNA matches it firmly. Some rows have no size entry. The others give once, few or many, or a class for an expanded clone.

15	.	TRBV2	TRBJ1-5	.	TGTGCCAGCAGTCTCACAGTTTATAGCAATCAGCCCCAGCATTTT	CASSLTVYSNQPQHF
15	.	TRBV11-2	TRBJ1-1	.	TGTGCCAGCAGTCTGGACAGCCAAATGAACACTGAAGCTTTCTTT	CASSLDSQMNTEAFF
15	.	TRBV30	TRBJ1-3	.	TGTGCCTGGGCTCGCATCGACAGTTCTGGAAACACCATATATTTT	CAWARIDSSGNTIYF
16	.	TRBV6-5	TRBJ1-2	.	TGTGCCAGCAGTTATGAACGAGGGGGAGATATGTGTGGCTACACCTTC	CASSYERGGDMCGYTF
15	TRBD2	TRBV11-2	TRBJ2-7	.	TGTGCCAGCAGCTTAGTTAGCGGGGCCTCCTACGAGCAGTACTTC	CASSLVSGASYEQYF
15	TRBD1	TRBV6-5	TRBJ2-5	.	TGTGCCAGCAGAGCCACAGGGGGCGTACGGGAGACCCAGTACTTC	CASRATGGVRETQYF
13	.	TRBV5-1	TRBJ2-5	.	TGCGCCAGCAGCCAGCAGGCCCAAGAGACCCAGTACTTC	CASSQQAQETQYF
13	.	TRBV7-2	TRBJ1-4	.	TGTGCCAGCAGCTTATTCCAGGGCGGAAAACTGTTTTTT	CASSLFQGGKLFF
16	.	TRBV27	TRBJ2-2	once	TGTGCCAGCAGTTTTATCGGCAGGGCCCTGTCCGGGGAGCTGTTTTTT	CASSFIGRALSGELFF
13	.	TRBV6-5	TRBJ2-7	.	TGTGCCAGCTTTAGCCGTAGCTCCTACGAGCAGTACTTC	CASFSRSSYEQYF
15	TRBD2	TRBV5-1	TRBJ2-1	.	TGCGCCAGCAGCTTCGCAGCGGGGGGATACAATGAGCAGTTCTTC	CASSFAAGGYNEQFF
13	.	TRBV5-4	TRBJ1-3	.	TGTGCCAGCAGCTTGGAGAGGGAAGACACCATATATTTT	CASSLEREDTIYF
15	TRBD2	TRBV7-9	TRBJ2-2	once	TGTGCCAGCAGCTTAGGACGGGAGGCCTCCGGGGAGCTGTTTTTT	CASSLGREASGELFF
12	.	TRBV28	TRBJ1-2	.	TGTGCCAGCAGTTCAGTTAACTATGGCTACACCTTC	CASSSVNYGYTF
15	TRBD1	TRBV5-1	TRBJ2-1	.	TGCGCCAGCAGCTTGGGGACAGGACCGGCTTATGAGCAGTTCTTC	CASSLGTGPAYEQFF
14	TRBD1	TRBV11-2	TRBJ1-2	.	TGTGCCAGCAGCTTATGGGACAGAGCTATGGGCTACACCTTC	CASSLWDRAMGYTF
16	TRBD2	TRBV5-1	TRBJ2-3	few	TGCGCCAGCAGCTTGGGGCTAGCGGGGGGCACAGATACGCAGTATTTT	CASSLGLAGGTDTQYF
15	TRBD2	TRBV7-7	TRBJ2-5	.	TGTGCTAGCAGCCCCGGACTAGCGGGGGAAGAGACCCAGTACTTC	CASSPGLAGEETQYF
17	TRBD2	TRBV4-1	TRBJ2-7	.	TGCGCCAGCAGCCAGGCCCTAGGAGCGGGGGGTGGTTACGAGCAGTACTTC	CASSQALGAGGGYEQYF
14	.	TRBV7-9	TRBJ2-4	.	TGTGCCAGCAGCTTAGTAGGGGGATGGGACATTCAGTACTTC	CASSLVGGWDIQYF
15	TRBD1	TRBV7-6	TRBJ1-2	.	TGTGCCAGCAGCTCTGGACAGGGGGCGGACTATGGCTACACCTTC	CASSSGQGADYGYTF
13	.	TRBV5-5	TRBJ1-1	.	TGTGCCAGCAACTTCAGGGTGAACACTGAAGCTTTCTTT	CASNFRVNTEAFF
13	TRBD1	TRBV9	TRBJ1-2	.	TGTGCCAGCAGCCTACAGGGGGCGTATGGCTACACCTTC	CASSLQGAYGYTF
13	.	TRBV10-3	TRBJ1-1	.	TGTGCCATCACCCCTCAGTCGAACACTGAAGCTTTCTTT	CAITPQSNTEAFF
14	TRBD2	TRBV6-5	TRBJ2-7	.	TGTGCCAGCAGAACCGGGGGGGCGCGGTACGAGCAGTACTTC	CASRTGGARYEQYF
16	TRBD1	TRBV19	TRBJ1-6	.	TGTGCCAGTAGTATAGACCCGGACAGGGGGTGGTCACCCCTCCACTTT	CASSIDPDRGWSPLHF
16	TRBD2	TRBV30	TRBJ2-7	.	TGTGCCCATCCCGGGACTAGCGGTGACGAGGGCCACGAGCAGTACTTC	CAHPGTSGDEGHEQYF
15	TRBD1	TRBV9	TRBJ2-2	.	TGTGCCAGCAGCGTCCGACAGGGTGGGACCGGGGAGCTGTTTTTT	CASSVRQGGTGELFF